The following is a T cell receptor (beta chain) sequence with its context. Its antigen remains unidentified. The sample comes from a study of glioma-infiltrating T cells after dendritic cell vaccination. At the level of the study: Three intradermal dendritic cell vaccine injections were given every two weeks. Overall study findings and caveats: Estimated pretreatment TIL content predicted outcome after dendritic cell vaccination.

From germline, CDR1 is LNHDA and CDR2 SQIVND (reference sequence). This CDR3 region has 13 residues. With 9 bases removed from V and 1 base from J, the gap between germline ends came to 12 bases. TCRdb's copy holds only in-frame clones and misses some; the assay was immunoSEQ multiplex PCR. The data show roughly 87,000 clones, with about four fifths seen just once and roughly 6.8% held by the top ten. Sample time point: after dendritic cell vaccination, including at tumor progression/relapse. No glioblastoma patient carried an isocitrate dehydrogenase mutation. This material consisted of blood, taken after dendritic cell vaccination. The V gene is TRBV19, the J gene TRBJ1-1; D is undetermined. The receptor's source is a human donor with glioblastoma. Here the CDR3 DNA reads TGTGCCAGCCTCGAGGTGGCGAACACTGAAGCTTTCTTT. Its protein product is CASLEVANTEAFF.